The rows below give T cell receptor beta chains drawn from one sample of a study of shared clonotypes between healthy human individuals. Some clones are missing from TCRdb's copy, which holds only in-frame ones; the method was immunoSEQ multiplex PCR. Of fewer than 600,000 clones in the sample, 79% were seen once. Sequencing input: PBMCs. These receptors all come from a woman in her thirties or forties in good health. Some clones in this sample may be carry-over from other donors' samples. The CDR3 runs from the conserved cysteine through the conserved F or W. The D gene is left open where the match is weak. Where a row states a size, it is once, few, many or the class of an expanded clone; other rows omit it.

j_gene,abundance,d_gene,v_gene,CDR3aa,CDR3nt
TRBJ1-5,many,NA,TRBV6-6,CATKEHRSNQPQHF,TGTGCCACCAAAGAACACCGTAGCAATCAGCCCCAGCATTTT
TRBJ2-1,NA,TRBD2,TRBV7-9,CASSPKVLAGPPGNEQFF,TGTGCCAGCAGCCCCAAGGTCCTAGCGGGGCCCCCGGGGAATGAGCAGTTCTTC
TRBJ2-1,NA,NA,TRBV30,CAWSRGLRDEQFF,TGTGCCTGGTCTCGAGGGCTTCGCGATGAGCAGTTCTTC
TRBJ2-1,NA,NA,TRBV7-3,CASSPNPKSIEQFF,TGTGCCAGCAGCCCGAACCCCAAATCGATTGAGCAGTTCTTC
TRBJ1-2,NA,TRBD1,TRBV27,CASSPGQGPLNYGYTF,TGTGCCAGCAGCCCGGGACAGGGTCCTTTGAACTATGGCTACACCTTC
TRBJ1-2,NA,TRBD1,TRBV7-2,CASSFADRAPYGYTF,TGTGCCAGCAGCTTCGCAGACAGGGCCCCATATGGCTACACCTTC
TRBJ1-1,few,NA,TRBV6-5,CASSRDSRVTEAFF,TGTGCCAGCAGTCGGGACTCCCGAGTGACTGAAGCTTTCTTT
TRBJ1-1,NA,NA,TRBV5-1,CASSNDGHTEAFF,TGCGCCAGCAGCAACGACGGACACACTGAAGCTTTCTTT
TRBJ1-1,NA,NA,TRBV6-1,CASSKTLNTEAFF,TGTGCCAGCAGTAAGACACTGAACACTGAAGCTTTCTTT
TRBJ1-1,NA,NA,TRBV2,CASSEEGDTEAFF,TGTGCCAGCAGTGAAGAGGGGGACACTGAAGCTTTCTTT
TRBJ2-7,NA,TRBD2,TRBV6-5,CASEGTSGPYEQYF,TGTGCCAGCGAAGGGACTAGCGGACCTTACGAGCAGTACTTC
TRBJ2-1,NA,NA,TRBV29-1,CSVDRTSSYNEQFF,TGCAGCGTTGACAGGACGAGCTCCTACAATGAGCAGTTCTTC
TRBJ1-4,once,NA,TRBV4-1,CASSQEERRSNEKLFF,TGCGCCAGCAGCCAAGAAGAGCGCAGGTCTAATGAAAAACTGTTTTTT
TRBJ2-3,NA,TRBD2,TRBV5-1,CASSLGLADTDTQYF,TGCGCCAGCAGCCTGGGACTAGCGGACACAGATACGCAGTATTTT
TRBJ1-3,NA,NA,TRBV5-4,CASSLAASGGTGNTIYF,TGTGCCAGCAGCTTGGCGGCGAGCGGGGGAACTGGAAACACCATATATTTT
TRBJ1-2,NA,TRBD1,TRBV6-6,CASSLGQGAYGYTF,TGTGCCAGCAGCCTAGGACAGGGGGCCTATGGCTACACCTTC
TRBJ2-1,NA,TRBD2,TRBV16,CASSQLYSGSSYNEQFF,TGTGCCAGCAGCCAACTTTATAGCGGGAGCTCCTACAATGAGCAGTTCTTC
TRBJ2-1,once,NA,TRBV15,CATSRNLQMGYLDEQFF,TGTGCCACCAGCAGAAACCTCCAGATGGGGTACTTGGATGAGCAGTTCTTC
TRBJ2-7,NA,NA,TRBV19,CATRGENSYEQYF,TGTGCCACCAGGGGGGAGAATAGCTACGAGCAGTACTTC
TRBJ2-1,NA,TRBD2,TRBV7-3,CASSLTGLPDNEQFF,TGTGCCAGCAGCTTAACGGGACTACCTGACAATGAGCAGTTCTTC
TRBJ1-4,few,NA,TRBV18,CASSPRGGDEKLFF,TGTGCCAGCTCACCACGAGGGGGGGACGAAAAACTGTTTTTT
TRBJ1-3,NA,NA,TRBV9,CASSSHQGNTIYF,TGTGCCAGCAGCAGCCACCAAGGAAACACCATATATTTT
TRBJ2-7,NA,NA,TRBV28,CASSGIGGGRTAPYEQYF,TGTGCCAGCAGTGGAATAGGGGGCGGGAGAACAGCACCCTACGAGCAGTACTTC
TRBJ2-3,NA,NA,TRBV7-3,CASSLGADFGTDTQYF,TGTGCCAGCAGCTTAGGAGCAGACTTTGGCACAGATACGCAGTATTTT
TRBJ2-1,NA,TRBD2,TRBV6-5,CASKQLAGAPNEQFF,TGTGCCAGCAAACAACTAGCGGGGGCCCCCAATGAGCAGTTCTTC
TRBJ2-7,NA,NA,TRBV4-1,CASSQAVLGPPDEQYF,TGCGCCAGCAGCCAAGCGGTATTGGGACCACCCGACGAGCAGTACTTC
TRBJ2-1,NA,TRBD1,TRBV13,CASSQDRGRRNEQFF,TGTGCCAGCAGCCAAGACAGGGGGCGCCGGAATGAGCAGTTCTTC
TRBJ2-2,NA,TRBD1,TRBV18,CASSPSGTGNTGELFF,TGTGCCAGCTCACCAAGTGGGACAGGGAACACCGGGGAGCTGTTTTTT
TRBJ2-7,NA,NA,TRBV5-1,CASSLVAGLDEQYF,TGCGCCAGCAGCTTGGTGGCTGGTCTCGACGAGCAGTACTTC
TRBJ1-1,NA,TRBD1,TRBV4-3,CASSQGTGRDTEAFF,TGCGCCAGCAGCCAAGGGACAGGGCGAGACACTGAAGCTTTCTTT
TRBJ2-1,NA,TRBD1,TRBV28,CASSSPGQGAQNEQFF,TGTGCCAGCAGTTCGCCGGGACAGGGGGCGCAGAATGAGCAGTTCTTC
TRBJ1-2,NA,NA,TRBV4-1,CASSQETYYGYTF,TGCGCCAGCAGCCAAGAGACCTACTATGGCTACACCTTC
TRBJ2-6,once,TRBD1,TRBV7-3,CASSPGGSGANVLTF,TGTGCCAGCAGCCCAGGGGGCTCTGGGGCCAACGTCCTGACTTTC
TRBJ2-5,NA,TRBD2,TRBV7-9,CASSTRSGRAETQYF,TGTGCCAGCAGCACCCGTAGCGGGAGAGCGGAGACCCAGTACTTC
TRBJ1-5,NA,TRBD1,TRBV6-1,CASSDSGTVTVQPQHF,TGTGCCAGCAGTGATAGCGGGACAGTAACGGTTCAGCCCCAGCATTTT
TRBJ2-5,NA,NA,TRBV5-1,CASSPRTTKETQYF,TGCGCCAGCAGCCCTCGGACAACCAAAGAGACCCAGTACTTC